This T cell receptor beta chain came from a study of control samples from healthy donors and cancer patients. This clone was seen once. Here immunoSEQ multiplex PCR was the method, and the copy in TCRdb shows in-frame clones only, minus some. Of around 140,000 clones in the sample, 90% to 95% were seen once. V was trimmed by 8 bases and J by 0 bases, leaving 13 bases between them. There are 14 residues in the CDR3. The V gene's germline CDR1 is MNHEY and CDR2 SVGAGI. This sequence joins TRBV6-5 and TRBJ1-1, with D uncertain. Input material: blood. The receptor's source is a man between 35 and 55 years old in good health. The DNA of the CDR3 is TGTGCCAGCCGATCGGTAGGGATGAACACTGAAGCTTTCTTT. The encoded protein is CASRSVGMNTEAFF.